The 25 T cell receptor beta chains below come from one sample, sequenced in a study of human T cells and chemical hapten exposure. From the RACE reads, TCRdb called clonotypes with MiXCR, one entry per CDR3 protein. The sample includes under 75,000 distinct CDR3 sequences, 8.5% of them seen just once. The time point here: patch test 2, 6 weeks after DPC sensitization. Noted treatment: therapeutic diphenylcyclopropenone sensitization with weekly scalp DPC. The sequencing used whole blood, collected in connection with sensitization to the hapten diphenylcyclopropenone (DPC). These receptors were collected from a woman between 45 and 65 years old with alopecia areata. Some clones in this sample may be carry-over from other donors' samples.

Only a few counts were recorded for this clonotype. V is TRBV5-1 and J is TRBJ2-5; TRBD2 agrees at 8 bases. This CDR3 comprises 16 residues. Trimming took 0 bases from V and 5 from J; bases not matched to a gene: 9. Per germline, CDR1 SGHRS and CDR2 YFSETQ. CDR3 region: CASSLAGGRQGETQYF. CDR3 DNA: TGCGCCAGCAGCTTGGCCGGCGGGAGGCAGGGGGAGACCCAGTACTTC.

This chain uses TRBV10-3 with TRBJ2-2, with D maybe TRBD1 (6 bases). Trimming removed 4 bases at V and 1 base at J, with 19 bases between. The length of the CDR3 is 18 residues. Per germline, CDR1 ENHRY and CDR2 SYGVKD. The CDR3 loop is CAISGTGQRVGNTGELFF. The DNA for the CDR3 is TGTGCCATCAGTGGGACCGGACAGCGAGTAGGGAACACCGGGGAGCTGTTTTTT.

Judged by abundance, this clonotype is medium-sized (0.01 to 0.1%). The CDR3 nucleotides are TGCAGCGTTGATCAAGGACAGGGAACTGAAGCTTTCTTT. Translating gives CSVDQGQGTEAFF. This chain uses TRBV29-1 with TRBJ1-1, with 8 bases aligning to TRBD1. V dropped 3 bases and J dropped 5; count of bases not matched to a gene: 5. The CDR3 spans 13 residues. From germline, CDR1 is SQVTM and CDR2 ANQGSEA.

V gene TRBV5-1 combines with J gene TRBJ2-5; TRBD1 agrees at 10 bases. With 3 bases clipped from V and 5 bases from J, the junction kept 7 bases outside the gene matches. CDR3 size: 15 residues. In germline, CDR1 is SGHRS, CDR2 YFSETQ. The DNA for the CDR3 is TGCGCCAGCAGCTCCTGGGGACAGGGGTTGGAGACCCAGTACTTC. Amino acid sequence: CASSSWGQGLETQYF. The entire variable domain, with the rest obtained from reference TRBV5-1 and TRBJ2-5, is as follows: KAGVTQTPRYLIKTRGQQVTLSCSPISGHRSVSWYQQTPGQGLQFLFEYFSETQRNKGNFPGRFSGRQFSNSRSEMNVSTLELGDSALYLCASSSWGQGLETQYFGPGTRLLVL.

This clonotype was picked up many times. This sequence joins TRBV4-2 and TRBJ2-7; D is possibly TRBD2 (6 bases). CDR3 length: 16 amino acids. Germline-derived CDR1 and CDR2 are LGHNA and YNFKEQ. Trimming cost V 0 bases and J 3 bases, with 15 bases left between them. CDR3 nucleotides: TGTGCCAGCAGCCAAGATTTGGCTAGCGAAATCTACGAGCAGTACTTC. Translating it yields CASSQDLASEIYEQYF.

The chain joins TRBV20-1 to TRBJ1-5; D remains unclear. The germline V gene encodes CDR1 DFQATT and CDR2 SNEGSKA (reference sequence). CDR3 length: 13 residues. V shed 3 bases and J shed 3 bases, with 9 bases lying between them. This chain's CDR3 is CSARPGYNQPQHF. Here the CDR3 DNA reads TGCAGTGCTAGGCCAGGTTACAATCAGCCCCAGCATTTT.

The J gene is TRBJ1-5, the V gene TRBV7-9; a weak D match, TRBD1 (5 bases). The V gene lost 7 bases and the J gene lost 3 bases, with 13 bases spanning the gap. The CDR3 length is 14 residues. CDR1 and CDR2 from the germline V gene are SEHNR and FQNEAQ (reference sequence). The CDR3 nucleotides are TGTGCCAGCACCACCGAGGGGATCAATCAGCCCCAGCATTTT. Translated: CASTTEGINQPQHF.

This clonotype was counted between two and nine times. CDR3 sequence reads: CASSQVGEQPQHF. DNA of the CDR3: TGCGCCAGCAGCCAAGTAGGGGAGCAGCCCCAGCATTTT. The rearrangement joins TRBV4-1 to TRBJ1-5, with D possibly TRBD1 on 5 matching bases. This CDR3 region has 13 residues. Deletions cut 1 base from V and 7 bases from J, with 8 bases between. Germline-derived CDR1 and CDR2 are MGHRA and YSYEKL.

This clonotype has more than one count but fewer than ten. The genes are TRBV7-6 and TRBJ2-5, with unresolved D. This CDR3 has 14 residues. Germline loops: CDR1 SGHVS, CDR2 FNYEAQ. The ends were cut back, 2 bases at V and 0 bases at J, with 7 bases in the middle. CDR3 in DNA: TGTGCCAGCAGCTTAAGACTGAACCAAGAGACCCAGTACTTC. Amino acid sequence: CASSLRLNQETQYF.

This clonotype was observed a handful of times. The chain couples TRBV28 to TRBJ2-7; D is unresolved. The CDR3 contains 11 residues. CDR1 is MDHEN, CDR2 SYDVKM, per germline. V was shortened by 7 bases and J by 3 bases, with 7 bases between the two germline ends. The CDR3 sequence: CASNSIYEQYF. The DNA for the CDR3 is TGTGCCAGCAACTCCATCTACGAGCAGTACTTC.

This sequence joins TRBV9 and TRBJ2-7, with D possibly TRBD2 on 7 matching bases. The CDR3 runs to 16 residues. Per germline, CDR1 SGDLS and CDR2 YYNGEE. The V gene lost 4 bases and the J gene lost 7 bases, with 24 bases spanning the gap. The CDR3 reads CASSPRGGAGLLEQYF. The CDR3 bases are TGTGCCAGCAGCCCGCGAGGGGGGGCCGGTCTACTGGAGCAGTACTTC.

V is TRBV21-1 and J is TRBJ2-5; the D call in the table, TRBD1, was not verified against the DNA. TRBV21-1 is a listed pseudogene. CDR3 length: 12 amino acids. CDR3 sequence (DNA): TGTGCCAGCCGGGGGGGGGCAGAGACCCAGTACTTC. Encoded protein: CASRGGAETQYF.

The genes are TRBV5-4 and TRBJ2-1; D possibly matches TRBD1 or TRBD2 (5 bases each). The CDR3 runs 16 residues. Per germline, CDR1 SGHNT and CDR2 YYREEE (reference sequence). The V end lost 0 bases, the J end lost 0 bases, and 10 bases lay between the germline ends. The CDR3 nucleotides are TGTGCCAGCAGCTTGGGTGCAGGGAGCTCCTACAATGAGCAGTTCTTC. It codes for CASSLGAGSSYNEQFF.

This clonotype was counted only a few times. The chain uses TRBV20-1 and TRBJ2-1; 10 positions match TRBD1. CDR1 and CDR2 (germline): DFQATT, SNEGSKA (reference sequence). The CDR3 runs to 19 residues. With 1 base clipped from V and 10 bases from J, the junction kept 22 bases outside the gene matches. In DNA, the CDR3 is TGCAGTGCTAGAGGGACCGGGACAGGGGACCGGACCCTGAGGGAAGAGCAGTTCTTC. It is translated as CSARGTGTGDRTLREEQFF.

The chain couples TRBV5-6 to TRBJ2-1; D is unclear. Germline CDR1 and CDR2: SGHDT and YYEEEE. V was pared by 4 bases and J by 8 bases, with 7 bases between. The CDR3 runs to 11 residues. Here the CDR3 reads CASSASDEQFF. The CDR3 bases are TGTGCCAGCAGCGCTAGTGATGAGCAGTTCTTC.

The chain is built from TRBV12-3 or TRBV12-4 and TRBJ2-1; D might be TRBD1 (6 bases). Trimming removed 6 bases from V and 7 bases from J, with 19 bases in between. The CDR3 runs to 15 residues. CDR3 bases: TGTGCCAGCAGCTTCCCCCAACAGGGTGATAATGAGCAGTTCTTC. As protein: CASSFPQQGDNEQFF.

In the case of this clonotype: A read error may account for a junction end that differs from germline. V is TRBV6-5 and J is TRBJ2-7; 7 bases fit TRBD1. Germline assignment: CDR1 MNHEY and CDR2 SVGAGI. This CDR3 has 18 residues. DNA for the CDR3: TGTACCAGCAGTTCCTACCGACAGGGTAAAAGGAGCTCCTACGAGCAGTACTTC. Residues: CTSSSYRQGKRSSYEQYF.

This clonotype was detected many times. The chain is built from TRBV3-1 and TRBJ1-5, with D possibly matching TRBD1 (5 bases). Deletions cut 3 bases from V and 2 bases from J, with 8 bases between. The CDR3 length is 14 residues. The germline V gene encodes CDR1 LGHDT and CDR2 YNNKEL (reference sequence). The CDR3 bases are TGTGCCAGCAGCCAGGGGACTGGCAATCAGCCCCAGCATTTT. Its protein product is CASSQGTGNQPQHF.

The genes are TRBV2 and TRBJ2-2; TRBD2 agrees at 9 bases. CDR3 length: 15 residues. Germline assignment: CDR1 SNHLY and CDR2 FYNNEI. V lost 10 bases, J lost 3 bases, and 9 bases stayed unmatched. The DNA for the CDR3 is TGTGCCACCCTTAGCGGGAGTAGGGACACCGGGGAGCTGTTTTTT. Residues: CATLSGSRDTGELFF.

This clonotype turned up a few times. The rearrangement links TRBV10-3 to TRBJ1-4; D call uncertain. Per the germline V gene, CDR1 is ENHRY and CDR2 is SYGVKD. Between the trimmed V and J ends, which lost 1 base and 6 bases, there was a span of 3 bases. The CDR3 has 12 residues. CDR3 amino acids: CAISELDEKLFF. CDR3 bases: TGTGCCATCAGTGAGTTGGATGAAAAACTGTTTTTT.

There are many counts of this clonotype. The chain is built from TRBV9 and TRBJ1-1; possibly TRBD1 for D (6 bases). The germline V gene encodes CDR1 SGDLS and CDR2 YYNGEE. Trimming shortened V by 1 base and J by 4 bases, and 11 bases separated the two germline ends. There are 14 residues in the CDR3. CDR3 amino acids: CASSVQGSGTEAFF. The CDR3 DNA is TGTGCCAGCAGCGTACAGGGGAGCGGCACTGAAGCTTTCTTT.

This clonotype has more than one count but fewer than ten. The CDR3: CASSSPGSGRFMDTQYF. The CDR3 DNA follows: TGTGCCAGCAGTTCCCCGGGGAGCGGGAGATTTATGGATACGCAGTATTTT. This sequence joins TRBV27 and TRBJ2-3; 8 bases line up with TRBD2. Per the germline V gene, CDR1 is MNHEY and CDR2 is SMNVEV (reference sequence). Trimming at V came to 4 bases and at J to 6 bases, leaving 15 bases not matched to a gene. CDR3 length: 17 residues.

This clonotype has only a few counts. The gene calls are TRBV20-1 and TRBJ2-2; D may match TRBD1 or TRBD2 (5 bases each). Germline CDR1 reads DFQATT; CDR2 reads SNEGSKA (reference sequence). The CDR3 sequence is 14 residues long. V was trimmed by 3 bases and J by 5 bases, leaving 13 bases between them. The CDR3 DNA sequence: TGCAGTGCTAGTCAGGGAGCGAGTACCGGGGAGCTGTTTTTT. It codes for CSASQGASTGELFF.

The genes are TRBV3-1 and TRBJ2-1; maybe TRBD2 (5 bases). From germline, CDR1 is LGHDT and CDR2 YNNKEL (reference sequence). The ends were cut back, 2 bases at V and 7 bases at J, with 6 bases in the middle. The CDR3 covers 12 residues. This CDR3 is CASSQRGNEQFF. As DNA, the CDR3 is TGTGCCAGCAGCCAACGGGGTAATGAGCAGTTCTTC.

The chain has TRBV6-1 and TRBJ2-5; D uncertain. The CDR3 is 14 amino acids. V lost 4 bases and J 2 bases, leaving 11 bases between the germline ends. CDR1 MNHNS and CDR2 SASEGT come from the germline V gene. The DNA for the CDR3 is TGTGCCAGCAGTGGACGCGACCTTCAAGAGACCCAGTACTTC. It translates to CASSGRDLQETQYF.